The 7 T cell receptor beta chains reported below all come from one sample, sequenced in a study of cytomegalovirus exposure and HLA in healthy donors. PCR primers comprised 60 Vbeta and 13 Jbeta primers. Sequenced by immunoSEQ multiplex PCR; TCRdb stores in-frame clones only, minus some. Recorded for this sample: 30,000 to 40,000 clones. The specimen was PBMCs. All receptors derive from a human donor in good health.

The chain has TRBV2 and TRBJ1-5, with D maybe TRBD1 (5 bases). Germline CDR1 is SNHLY and CDR2 is FYNNEI. This CDR3 is built from 14 residues. V lost 6 bases and J 6 bases, leaving 15 bases between the germline ends. The CDR3 nucleotides read TGTGCCAGCAGCCCCGCGGGGCGCGCTCAGCCCCAGCATTTT. Translated, it gives CASSPAGRAQPQHF. Based on the CDR3 plus reference TRBV2 and TRBJ1-5, the full variable domain is EPEVTQTPSHQVTQMGQEVILRCVPISNHLYFYWYRQILGQKVEFLVSFYNNEISEKSEIFDDQFSVERPDGSNFTLKIRSTKLEDSAMYFCASSPAGRAQPQHFGDGTRLSIL.

This sequence joins TRBV9 and TRBJ1-1; D is perhaps TRBD1 (6 bases). Looked up from germline, CDR1 is SGDLS and CDR2 is YYNGEE. V was trimmed by 3 bases and J by 1 base, leaving 13 bases between them. This CDR3 is built from 15 residues. The CDR3, as DNA: TGTGCCAGCAGCGAGACCGGGACACCGAACACTGAAGCTTTCTTT. Encoded protein: CASSETGTPNTEAFF.

The chain combines TRBV5-6 with TRBJ1-2, with 10 nucleotides matching TRBD1. Germline V lookup: CDR1 SGHDT, CDR2 YYEEEE. The CDR3 loop spans 14 amino acids. J lost 6 bases, V lost 3 bases, and 5 bases had no gene match. The CDR3 DNA is TGTGCCAGCAGCTCCCGGGACAGGGGTGATGGCTACACCTTC. This encodes CASSSRDRGDGYTF.

The V gene is TRBV12-1, the J gene TRBJ1-1; the table's D call, TRBD1, has no DNA check behind it. TRBV12-1 is reported as a pseudogene. This CDR3 is 14 amino acids long. The CDR3 is CASSARQGGTEAFF. CDR3 nucleotide sequence: TGTGCCAGCAGCGCCAGACAGGGGGGCACTGAAGCTTTCTTT.

The chain uses TRBV19 and TRBJ1-1; no firm D call. CDR3 length equals 14 residues. From germline, CDR1 is LNHDA and CDR2 SQIVND (reference sequence). V lost 7 bases to trimming and J lost 1 base, with 13 bases between them. CDR3 in amino acids: CASTLRGGNTEAFF. In DNA form, the CDR3 reads TGTGCCAGTACCTTACGGGGTGGGAACACTGAAGCTTTCTTT.

This chain links TRBV11-2 with TRBJ1-1; D perhaps matches TRBD1 (6 bases). CDR1 SGHAT and CDR2 FQNNGV come from the germline V gene. With 1 base removed from V and 1 base from J, the gap between germline ends came to 10 bases. CDR3 length: 15 amino acids. CDR3 sequence (DNA): TGTGCCAGCAGCTTAGTTGGACAGAGGAACACTGAAGCTTTCTTT. Translated, it gives CASSLVGQRNTEAFF.

The rearrangement uses TRBV5-4 and TRBJ1-2, with 11 positions matching TRBD1. J was trimmed by 5 bases and V by 3 bases; bases with no gene match: 15. The CDR3 runs 18 residues. Germline assignment: CDR1 SGHNT and CDR2 YYREEE (reference sequence). CDR3 coding DNA: TGTGCCAGCAGCTGGGGGATGGACAGGGGGCGGGTTGGGTATGGCTACACCTTC. Residues: CASSWGMDRGRVGYGYTF.